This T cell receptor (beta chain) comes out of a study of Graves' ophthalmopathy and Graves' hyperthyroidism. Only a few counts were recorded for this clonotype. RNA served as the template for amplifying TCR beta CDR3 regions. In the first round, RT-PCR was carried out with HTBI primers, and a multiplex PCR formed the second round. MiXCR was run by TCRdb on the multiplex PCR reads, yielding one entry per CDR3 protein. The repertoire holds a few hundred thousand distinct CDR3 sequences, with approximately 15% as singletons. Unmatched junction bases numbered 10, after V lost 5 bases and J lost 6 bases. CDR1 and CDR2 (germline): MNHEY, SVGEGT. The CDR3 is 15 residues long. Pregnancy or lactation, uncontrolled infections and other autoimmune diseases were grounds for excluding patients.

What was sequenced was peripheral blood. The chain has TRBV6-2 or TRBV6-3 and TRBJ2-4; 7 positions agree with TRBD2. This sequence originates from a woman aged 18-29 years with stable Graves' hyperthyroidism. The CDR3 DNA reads TGTGCCAGCAGTCGACGGACTAGTAAAGGAAACATTCAGTACTTC. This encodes CASSRRTSKGNIQYF.